This entry describes one T cell receptor (beta chain). Its antigen remains unidentified. Germline V gives CDR1 SQVTM, CDR2 ANQGSEA. Trimming stripped 6 bases from V and 12 bases from J, with 16 bases between. CDR3 length equals 11 residues. This record comes from a study of blood T cells in healthy people across ages. Broader study findings: A strong correlation was seen between TCR beta diversity and naive T cell percentage. Higher diversity, along with more naive CD4+ cells, distinguished long-lived donors from aged donors. Leaving the PBMCs unsorted stopped any conclusive comparison of naive versus antigen-experienced cells.

Each sample provided at least 5 micrograms of extracted total RNA. A second PCR of about 7 to 12 cycles used a sample-barcoded 5' primer and a J-beta primer mix. TCRdb used MiXCR to reprocess the 5' RACE reads, holding one entry per CDR3 protein. The table lists over a million distinct CDR3 sequences, about 40% of them singletons. This sequence originates from a woman younger than 30 in good health. The V gene is TRBV29-1, the J gene TRBJ2-3; D possibly matches TRBD1 or TRBD2 (5 bases each). The specimen sequenced was blood. The CDR3 DNA follows: TGCAGCGTGCACGGGGCAGAGGGTCAGTATTTT. Protein sequence: CSVHGAEGQYF.